These T cell receptor beta chains were read from a single sample in a study of post-analysis software for immune sequencing data. TCRdb re-called the PCR reads through MiXCR, storing one row per CDR3 protein. The sample records roughly 570,000 distinct CDR3 sequences, less than 40% being singletons. The sequencing input was blood. The receptors stem from a girl younger than 18 with multiple sclerosis. Each CDR3 is given with its conserved first and last residue. The order of the fields is J gene, clone size, V gene, D gene, CDR3 DNA, CDR3 protein. A D gene is named only where the DNA matches it firmly. Clone size, where shown, is once, few, many, or a class for clones that have expanded.

TRBJ1-2 NA TRBV24-1 TRBD1 TGTGCCACCAGTGACCCTACAGGGGGCGATCTCTATGGCTACACCTTC CATSDPTGGDLYGYTF
TRBJ2-4 few TRBV29-1 TRBD1 TGCAGCGTTTCTGTGACAGGGATAAACATTCAGTACTTC CSVSVTGINIQYF
TRBJ2-5 NA TRBV7-3 TRBD2 TGTGCCAGCAGCAAGAACAGCGGGGGGTCGGCGACCCAGTACTTC CASSKNSGGSATQYF
TRBJ2-1 many TRBV11-2 TRBD2 TGTGCCAGCAGCCGTATCGGGGGGAGGGTCAATGAGCAGTTCTTC CASSRIGGRVNEQFF
TRBJ1-6 few TRBV20-1 NA TGCAGTGCCCTAGAGGGGGGCTCACCCCTCCACTTT CSALEGGSPLHF
TRBJ2-3 NA TRBV7-9 NA TGTGCCAGCAGTCCCCCGGGTAGCGGATCAGATACGCAGTATTTT CASSPPGSGSDTQYF
TRBJ2-5 once TRBV3-1 NA TGTGCCAGCAGTCAAGGACAGCGCTCCCAAGAGACCCAGTACTTC CASSQGQRSQETQYF
TRBJ2-1 NA TRBV5-1 TRBD2 TGCGCCAGCAGCTTGGAGAGCGGGGACTACAATGAGCAGTTCTTC CASSLESGDYNEQFF
TRBJ2-7 once TRBV7-9 TRBD1 TGTGCCAGCAGCTTCGGACAGGGGGCCCCCTACGAGCAGTACTTC CASSFGQGAPYEQYF
TRBJ2-7 few TRBV7-2 NA TGTGCCAGCAGCACCACCGCTCGCTACGAGCAGTACTTC CASSTTARYEQYF
TRBJ1-4 few TRBV27 NA TGTGCCAGCAGTTTATCGCAGAACACGCCCTACGAAAAACTGTTTTTT CASSLSQNTPYEKLFF
TRBJ2-1 NA TRBV20-1 TRBD2 TGCAGTGCGGGAACTAGCGGGAACAATGAGCAGTTCTTC CSAGTSGNNEQFF
TRBJ1-4 few TRBV20-1 TRBD1 TGCAGTGCTCTGACAGGGGGAAGTGAAAAACTGTTTTTT CSALTGGSEKLFF
TRBJ2-3 NA TRBV12-3/TRBV12-4 NA TGTGCCAGCAGTTTAACCAGGCTAACAGATACGCAGTATTTT CASSLTRLTDTQYF
TRBJ2-4 few TRBV5-1 NA TGCGCCAGCAGCTTTCATGGTGACATTCAGTACTTC CASSFHGDIQYF
TRBJ2-7 many TRBV7-9 NA TGTGCCAGCAGCTTCTCGGGAAGCTCCTACGAGCAGTACTTC CASSFSGSSYEQYF
TRBJ2-7 NA TRBV6-6 TRBD1 TGTGCCAGCAGAGTGACAGGGTCCTCCTACGAGCAGTACTTC CASRVTGSSYEQYF
TRBJ2-3 few TRBV5-1 TRBD1 TGCGCCAGCAGGTTGCAGGGGGGCACAGATACGCAGTATTTT CASRLQGGTDTQYF
TRBJ2-3 once TRBV7-8 TRBD1 TGTGCCAGCAGCTTAGCCCTAGGACAGGGGAGCACAGATACGCAGTATTTT CASSLALGQGSTDTQYF
TRBJ1-1 few TRBV5-1 NA TGCGCCAGCAGCTTGGCACGGACAGAGGAAGCTTTCTTT CASSLARTEEAFF
TRBJ1-1 many TRBV5-1 NA TGCGCCAGCAGCTTGGGAGGAGGGGAGGACACTGAAGCTTTCTTT CASSLGGGEDTEAFF
TRBJ2-1 few TRBV5-1 NA TGCGCCAGCAGCTTGGTTTTGGGCAATGAGCAGTTCTTC CASSLVLGNEQFF
TRBJ2-7 few TRBV6-5 TRBD2 TGTGCCAGCAGTCCCGGGACTAGCAGGGTCTACGAGCAGTACTTC CASSPGTSRVYEQYF
TRBJ1-3 NA TRBV20-1 NA TGCAGTGCTAGCCGTGATTCAACTGGAAACACCATATATTTT CSASRDSTGNTIYF
TRBJ2-5 few TRBV7-8 NA TGTGCCAGCAGCTTAAGGGGGGCCATGACGGGGGAGACCCAGTACTTC CASSLRGAMTGETQYF
TRBJ1-2 NA TRBV7-9 TRBD1 TGTGCCAGCACAGGGGGAGGTGGCTACACCTTC CASTGGGGYTF
TRBJ2-3 many TRBV5-1 NA TGCGCCAGCAGCTTGCTAGGGGAGGATACGCAGTATTTT CASSLLGEDTQYF
TRBJ2-4 few TRBV9 NA TGTGCCAGCAGCGTAGCTACGGAGGGGGCATCCAAAAACATTCAGTACTTC CASSVATEGASKNIQYF
TRBJ2-5 NA TRBV29-1 NA TGCAGCGTTGCGGGTCTCGAGACCCAGTACTTC CSVAGLETQYF
TRBJ2-3 few TRBV4-1 NA TGCGCCAGCAGCACGACCCCAGGGACAGATACGCAGTATTTT CASSTTPGTDTQYF
TRBJ1-1 NA TRBV29-1 NA TGCAGCGTTGGGGGGGAGGGCACTGAAGCTTTCTTT CSVGGEGTEAFF
TRBJ1-4 NA TRBV27 TRBD1 TGTGCCAGCAGTCTGACAGGGGCGACTGAAAAACTGTTTTTT CASSLTGATEKLFF
TRBJ2-3 many TRBV10-1 TRBD2 TGCGCCAGCAGTGGACTAGCGGGTGATACGCAGTATTTT CASSGLAGDTQYF
TRBJ2-1 NA TRBV5-6 TRBD1 TGTGCCAGCAGCCAGGACAGGACCACCTACAATGAGCAGTTCTTC CASSQDRTTYNEQFF
TRBJ1-1 few TRBV7-9 NA TGTGCCAGCAGTTTTATACTCAGGGGTGTGGACACTGAAGCTTTCTTT CASSFILRGVDTEAFF
TRBJ2-5 NA TRBV21-1 NA TGTGCCAGCAGCCCTCGTTGGAGCGGGGAAGAGACCCAGTACTTC CASSPRWSGEETQYF
TRBJ1-6 NA TRBV12-3/TRBV12-4 NA TGTGCCAGCAGTTTCTGGCACAACTCCTATAATTCACCCCTCCACTTT CASSFWHNSYNSPLHF
TRBJ2-5 NA TRBV29-1 TRBD2 TGCAGCTTCGGGACTAGCGTACGGGGGACCCAGTACTTC CSFGTSVRGTQYF
TRBJ2-5 many TRBV6-5 NA TGTGCCAGCAGTTACTCGATCGTGGGGGCATCAGAGACCCAGTACTTC CASSYSIVGASETQYF
TRBJ2-1 few TRBV6-4 NA TGTGCCAGCAGTGACTCCTTACGTCGGAATGAGCAGTTCTTC CASSDSLRRNEQFF
TRBJ2-3 few TRBV7-8 NA TGTGCCAGCTTCCTCACTCACGCAGATACGCAGTATTTT CASFLTHADTQYF
TRBJ2-3 many TRBV29-1 NA TGCAGCGTTACAGGGAGTTCAGCAGATACGCAGTATTTT CSVTGSSADTQYF
TRBJ1-2 few TRBV4-1 TRBD1 TGCGCCAGCAGCCAAGTCGTCTTGGGACAGAGGGCTAACTATGGCTACACCTTC CASSQVVLGQRANYGYTF
TRBJ1-5 NA TRBV15 TRBD1 TGTGCCACCAGCAGAGTACGGGACAGGGCTGGGATAAGCAATCAGCCCCAGCATTTT CATSRVRDRAGISNQPQHF
TRBJ1-2 NA TRBV7-9 NA TGTGCCAGCAGCTGGACAAACTATGGCTACACCTTC CASSWTNYGYTF
TRBJ1-1 few TRBV6-6 TRBD1 TGTGCCAGCAGTTACCCCCAGGGGGTGAGCACTGAAGCTTTCTTT CASSYPQGVSTEAFF
TRBJ2-5 NA TRBV5-1 NA TGCGCCAGCAGCTTAAGCAAAGGGGCCGGGGAGACCCAGTACTTC CASSLSKGAGETQYF
TRBJ2-1 NA TRBV20-1 TRBD2 TGCAGTCCTACTAGCGGGAGAGATTATGAGCAGTTCTTC CSPTSGRDYEQFF
TRBJ1-2 NA TRBV13 NA TGTGCCAGCAGCTTGGGGCTTTCCAACTATGGCTACACCTTC CASSLGLSNYGYTF
TRBJ2-7 NA TRBV2 TRBD2 TGTGCCAGCAGTGTAAGCGGGGGTGCCTTCTACGAGCAGTACTTC CASSVSGGAFYEQYF